Following are 30 T cell receptor beta chains from one sample sequenced in a study of regulatory T cells in long-lasting Graves disease. Researchers made TCR beta libraries by using iRepertoire HTBI primers and running Arm-PCR on CDR3 regions. TCRdb reanalysed the multiplex PCR reads using MiXCR and keeps one entry per CDR3 protein. The sample carries around 500,000 distinct CDR3 sequences, about 20% recorded once. Time point noted: persistent/refractory GD, antithyroid drugs over 5 years with positive TRAb. Scientists built the TCR library using RNA that was extracted from PBMCs. Sample: peripheral blood mononuclear cells (PBMCs), taken when the disease was refractory, from a patient treated with antithyroid drugs. Source of these receptors: a female donor with Graves disease.

This clonotype was detected only a few times. The chain joins TRBV18 to TRBJ2-7, with D possibly matching TRBD1 (6 bases). The CDR3 is 16 amino acids. Trimming cost V 2 bases and J 2 bases, with 16 bases left between them. Per the germline V gene, CDR1 is KGHSH and CDR2 is LQKENI. This CDR3 reads CASSPRRGTHTYEQYF. In DNA form, the CDR3 reads TGTGCCAGCTCACCAAGGCGAGGGACACATACCTACGAGCAGTACTTC.

There are many counts of this clonotype. The rearrangement uses TRBV2 and TRBJ1-6; D remains unclear. Germline CDR1 SNHLY, CDR2 FYNNEI. V was trimmed by 3 bases and J by 8 bases, leaving 8 bases between them. CDR3 length: 13 residues. DNA of the CDR3: TGTGCCAGCAGTGATATTGGCGATTCACCCCTCCACTTT. It codes for CASSDIGDSPLHF.

This chain joins TRBV15 and TRBJ2-7; TRBD2 aligns across 11 bases. J gave up 7 bases and V 5 bases, and 4 bases lay outside the gene matches. CDR1 and CDR2 from the germline V gene are LNHNV and YYDKDF (reference sequence). The CDR3 has 13 amino acids. The CDR3 loop is CATSVLAGEEQYF. CDR3 bases: TGTGCCACCAGCGTACTAGCGGGGGAGGAGCAGTACTTC.

As to this clonotype: At one end the junction does not follow the germline gene, possibly because of a read error. V and J are TRBV9 and TRBJ1-1, with a tentative D call TRBD1 (6 bases). Germline assignment: CDR1 SGDLS and CDR2 YYNGEE. This CDR3 spans 15 amino acids. The CDR3: CAGSASGVGNTEAFF. The CDR3 DNA reads TGTGCCGGCAGCGCCTCAGGGGTTGGGAACACTGAAGCTTTCTTT. The whole variable domain, filled in from reference TRBV9 and TRBJ1-1, reads DSGVTQTPKHLITATGQRVTLRCSPRSGDLSVYWYQQSLDQGLQFLIQYYNGEERAKGNILERFSAQQFPDLHSELNLSSLELGDSALYFCAGSASGVGNTEAFFGQGTRLTVV.

This clonotype showed up many times. The chain uses TRBV12-3 or TRBV12-4 and TRBJ2-7, with TRBD1 matching 8 bases. The length of the CDR3 is 14 residues. The trim removed 7 bases at V and 7 bases at J, leaving 12 bases unmatched. CDR3: CASNQGALYHEQYF. The CDR3 coding sequence is TGTGCCAGCAACCAGGGGGCCCTATATCATGAGCAGTACTTC.

This clonotype was seen at least ten times. This chain links TRBV12-3 or TRBV12-4 with TRBJ2-7, with a possible D match to TRBD1 (5 bases). V lost 3 bases and J 5 bases, leaving 11 bases between the germline ends. The CDR3 is made up of 13 amino acids. The CDR3 DNA sequence: TGTGCCAGCAGTTTCAGGACATATGACGAGCAGTACTTC. This gives the protein CASSFRTYDEQYF.

This clonotype was counted at least ten times. The chain combines TRBV11-2 with TRBJ2-2, with 7 bases that match TRBD2. Germline V gene data show CDR1 as SGHAT and CDR2 as FQNNGV. After removal of 11 bases from V and 3 bases from J, the junction contained 9 bases not matched to a gene. The CDR3 loop spans 14 amino acids. The CDR3 region is CAGSRSGDTGELFF. CDR3 coding DNA: TGTGCCGGGTCAAGGAGCGGGGACACCGGGGAGCTGTTTTTT.

This clonotype came up many times. The V gene is TRBV6-1, the J gene TRBJ1-4; D is perhaps TRBD1 (5 bases). Germline V lookup: CDR1 MNHNS, CDR2 SASEGT. CDR3 length equals 14 residues. V was clipped by 6 bases and J by 2 bases, with 10 bases between them. CDR3 sequence: CASRPGPTNEKLFF. Here the CDR3 DNA reads TGTGCCAGCAGGCCGGGACCGACTAATGAAAAACTGTTTTTT.

The chain links TRBV29-1 to TRBJ2-7; maybe TRBD2 (6 bases). From germline, CDR1 is SQVTM and CDR2 ANQGSEA. CDR3 size: 14 residues. V was trimmed by 7 bases and J by 0 bases, leaving 16 bases between them. CDR3 loop: CSALGGRSSYEQYF. CDR3 nucleotides: TGCAGCGCGCTGGGGGGAAGGAGCTCCTACGAGCAGTACTTC.

In this sample, this clonotype turned up a few times. This rearrangement joins TRBV28 to TRBJ2-1; D unclear. Germline V CDR1 and CDR2: MDHEN, SYDVKM. The CDR3 totals 15 residues. V shed 8 bases and J shed 5 bases, with 19 bases lying between them. The DNA for the CDR3 is TGTGCCAGCCTCTCTCCGGTTTCCCTCAACAATGAGCAGTTCTTC. As protein: CASLSPVSLNNEQFF. The whole variable domain, remainder taken from reference TRBV28 and TRBJ2-1, is DVKVTQSSRYLVKRTGEKVFLECVQDMDHENMFWYRQDPGLGLRLIYFSYDVKMKEKGDIPEGYSVSREKKERFSLILESASTNQTSMYLCASLSPVSLNNEQFFGPGTRLTVL.

J is TRBJ2-7 and V is TRBV20-1, with D perhaps matching TRBD2 (7 bases). V was cut by 0 bases and J by 4 bases, with 28 bases left in between. Germline CDR1 and CDR2: DFQATT and SNEGSKA (reference sequence). This CDR3 contains 19 residues. In nucleotides, the CDR3 is TGCAGTGCTAGAGATCAGTACGGCGTCAGGGGCGGGAGTTGGTACGAGCAGTACTTC. Its translation is CSARDQYGVRGGSWYEQYF.

This chain connects TRBV9 to TRBJ2-5; TRBD2 matches at 11 bases. Germline loops: CDR1 SGDLS, CDR2 YYNGEE. The V and J ends lost 2 bases and 3 bases, in that order; junction bases with no gene match: 3. The CDR3 spans 15 residues. The CDR3: CASSVHSGREETQYF. Here the CDR3 DNA reads TGTGCCAGCAGCGTGCATAGCGGGAGGGAAGAGACCCAGTACTTC.

This clonotype was seen a few times. The chain carries TRBV7-3 and TRBJ2-3, with 9 bases fitting TRBD2. The germline CDR1 and CDR2 sequences are SGHTA and FQGTGA. V lost 5 bases to trimming and J lost 4 bases; unmatched junction nucleotides: 7. The CDR3 extends over 15 amino acids. The CDR3 DNA sequence: TGTGCCAGCAGCCTTAGCGGGAGTGGCGCAGATACGCAGTATTTT. It encodes CASSLSGSGADTQYF.

The chain has TRBV19 and TRBJ2-7, with D possibly matching TRBD2 (7 bases). The V and J ends lost 3 bases and 0 bases respectively, with 12 bases between them. This CDR3 comprises 15 residues. Germline-derived CDR1 and CDR2 are LNHDA and SQIVND (reference sequence). CDR3 residues: CASSIRGDISYEQYF. In DNA form, the CDR3 reads TGTGCCAGTAGTATCCGGGGGGACATCTCCTACGAGCAGTACTTC.

The chain links TRBV12-3 or TRBV12-4 to TRBJ2-2; maybe TRBD1 (5 bases). This CDR3 region has 15 residues. The V and J ends lost 2 bases and 4 bases respectively, with 11 bases between them. CDR3 sequence reads: CASSLQGVGTGELFF. The CDR3 bases are TGTGCCAGCAGTTTACAGGGCGTTGGCACCGGGGAGCTGTTTTTT.

In this sample, this clonotype turned up many times. The chain employs TRBV7-2 and TRBJ2-7, with TRBD2 matching over 8 bases. The CDR3 sequence is 16 residues long. V lost 0 bases and J lost 3; bases outside the gene matches: 7. The germline CDR1 and CDR2 sequences are SGHTA and FQGNSA. The DNA of the CDR3 is TGTGCCAGCAGCTTAGCCCCCGACGGGGGGGGCTACGAGCAGTACTTC. Residues: CASSLAPDGGGYEQYF.

This clonotype appeared many times. The V and J genes are TRBV6-2 or TRBV6-3 and TRBJ2-7; TRBD1 matches at 9 bases. Germline V gene lookup returns CDR1 MNHEY and CDR2 SVGEGT. The CDR3 length is 14 residues. The ends lost 6 bases at V and 2 bases at J; junction bases unmatched: 5. For the CDR3, the DNA is TGTGCCAGCAGCCTGGGACAGGGCCCCTACGAGCAGTACTTC. This gives the protein CASSLGQGPYEQYF.

This clonotype showed up just a few times. The rearrangement uses TRBV6-1 and TRBJ1-5; D remains ambiguous. CDR1 and CDR2 from the germline V gene are MNHNS and SASEGT. V was clipped by 7 bases and J by 9 bases, with 13 bases between them. The CDR3 has 12 amino acids. DNA of the CDR3: TGTGCCAGCAACGAGGGCCGTGGGCCCCAGCATTTT. Protein: CASNEGRGPQHF.

CDR3 sequence reads: CASSQGDVDTEAFF. The CDR3 DNA sequence: TGTGCCAGCAGCCAAGGTGACGTGGACACTGAAGCTTTCTTT. This chain joins TRBV3-1 and TRBJ1-1; D unresolved. CDR1 is LGHDT, CDR2 YNNKEL, per germline (reference sequence). This CDR3 is built from 14 residues. V lost 1 base to trimming and J lost 3 bases, with 9 bases between them.

The DNA of the CDR3 is TGCGCCAGCAGCCGGTCACAGGGAATTTCGGGCAGCGGGGAGCTGTTTTTT. Protein: CASSRSQGISGSGELFF. The rearrangement joins TRBV4-1 to TRBJ2-2, with a tentative D call TRBD1 (6 bases). With 4 bases removed from V and 7 bases from J, the gap between germline ends came to 22 bases. Per the germline V gene, CDR1 is MGHRA and CDR2 is YSYEKL. This CDR3 has 17 amino acids.

The sample holds a few counts of this clonotype. The chain has TRBV15 and TRBJ2-3; D gene ambiguous. V lost 6 bases, J lost 2 bases, and 9 bases lay in between. The CDR3 consists of 13 residues. The germline V gene encodes CDR1 LNHNV and CDR2 YYDKDF (reference sequence). The CDR3 sequence is CATRRSITDTQYF. The CDR3 nucleotides are TGTGCCACCAGGAGATCCATCACAGATACGCAGTATTTT. The full variable domain, its missing parts supplied by reference TRBV15 and TRBJ2-3, is DAMVIQNPRYQVTQFGKPVTLSCSQTLNHNVMYWYQQKSSQAPKLLFHYYDKDFNNEADTPDNFQSRRPNTSFCFLDIRSPGLGDTAMYLCATRRSITDTQYFGPGTRLTVL.

This clonotype has at least ten counts. This chain connects TRBV15 to TRBJ1-2; D is ambiguous. Trimming took 0 bases from V and 2 from J, leaving 1 base between them. This CDR3 is 12 amino acids long. CDR1 is LNHNV and CDR2 is YYDKDF in the germline V gene (reference sequence). This chain's CDR3 is CATSRDNYGYTF. CDR3 sequence (DNA): TGTGCCACCAGCAGAGACAACTATGGCTACACCTTC.

This clonotype has a single count. The CDR3 end shows no conserved phenylalanine or tryptophan, and so a read error is likely. This chain joins TRBV29-1 and TRBJ2-7, with 8 bases matching TRBD1. Trimming removed 7 bases from V and 4 bases from J; junction bases left unmatched: 6. The length of the CDR3 is 12 residues. CDR1 and CDR2 from the germline V gene are SQVTM and ANQGSEA. The CDR3 spells CSGRTGPYEQYY. The CDR3 DNA follows: TGCAGCGGGCGGACAGGGCCATACGAGCAGTACTAC.

This chain joins TRBV20-1 and TRBJ2-7; D call uncertain. CDR3 size: 12 residues. The germline V gene has CDR1 DFQATT and CDR2 SNEGSKA (reference sequence). Trimming stripped 0 bases from V and 4 bases from J, with 7 bases between. CDR3 sequence: CSARDLQYEQYF. CDR3 DNA: TGCAGTGCTAGAGATCTCCAATACGAGCAGTACTTC.

This clonotype was observed a handful of times. The chain uses TRBV30 and TRBJ1-4, with TRBD1 as a possible D gene (6 bases). Trimming removed 3 bases at V and 5 bases at J, with 13 bases between. This CDR3 is built from 14 residues. Looked up from germline, CDR1 is GTSNPN and CDR2 is SVGIG (reference sequence). The CDR3 here is CAWRSTGSNEKLFF. As DNA, the CDR3 is TGTGCCTGGAGGAGCACAGGGTCGAATGAAAAACTGTTTTTT.

Many counts were recorded for this clonotype. The chain carries TRBV30 and TRBJ1-1; D gene unclear. Germline V gene sequence: CDR1 GTSNPN, CDR2 SVGIG (reference sequence). This CDR3 is built from 8 residues. Deletions cut 4 bases from V and 11 bases from J, with 5 bases between. This CDR3 is CAWNKAFF. In nucleotides, the CDR3 is TGTGCCTGGAACAAGGCTTTCTTT.

The chain employs TRBV5-4 and TRBJ2-7; a possible D gene is TRBD2 (5 bases). The CDR3 spans 15 residues. In germline, CDR1 is SGHNT, CDR2 YYREEE (reference sequence). The germline V and J ends were trimmed by 2 bases and 5 bases, with 17 bases remaining between them. Written as DNA, the CDR3 is TGTGCCAGCAGCTTATGGGCAACCGGAGGTAACGAGCAGTACTTC. Protein product: CASSLWATGGNEQYF.

This clonotype was recorded at least ten times. The rearrangement uses TRBV6-2 or TRBV6-3 and TRBJ1-6, with D possibly matching TRBD1 (5 bases). Germline V gives CDR1 MNHEY, CDR2 SVGEGT. Trimming left V 6 bases short and J 5 bases short, with 11 bases between. There are 14 residues in the CDR3. In nucleotides, the CDR3 is TGTGCCAGCAGCCTAGGGGCGAATAATTCACCCCTCCACTTT. It yields the protein CASSLGANNSPLHF.

The rearrangement joins TRBV7-8 to TRBJ2-5; a weak D match, TRBD1 (6 bases). The V gene lost 2 bases and the J gene lost 5 bases, with 12 bases spanning the gap. Germline V CDR1 and CDR2: SGHVS, FQNEAQ. This CDR3 is 14 amino acids long. The CDR3 loop is CASSLIQGSETQYF. The CDR3 DNA follows: TGTGCCAGCAGCTTAATTCAGGGGTCCGAGACCCAGTACTTC.

This clonotype occurred many times. The V gene is TRBV20-1, the J gene TRBJ1-1; weak D call: TRBD1 (5 bases). V was clipped by 0 bases and J by 0 bases, with 17 bases between them. The germline gives CDR1 DFQATT, CDR2 SNEGSKA (reference sequence). The CDR3 spans 17 residues. DNA of the CDR3: TGCAGTGCTAGAGACCCCTTAAATCGACAGATGAACACTGAAGCTTTCTTT. Translating it yields CSARDPLNRQMNTEAFF.